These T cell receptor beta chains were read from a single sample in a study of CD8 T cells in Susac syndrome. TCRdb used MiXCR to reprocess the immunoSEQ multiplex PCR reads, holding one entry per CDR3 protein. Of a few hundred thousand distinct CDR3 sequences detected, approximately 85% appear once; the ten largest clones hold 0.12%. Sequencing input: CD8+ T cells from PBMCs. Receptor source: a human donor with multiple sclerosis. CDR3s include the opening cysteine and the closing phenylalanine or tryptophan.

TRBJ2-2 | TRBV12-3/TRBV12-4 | CASNLGLAVNTGELFF
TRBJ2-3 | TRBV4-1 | CASSQDLASDTQYF
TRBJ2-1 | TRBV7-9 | CASSPRDANEQFF
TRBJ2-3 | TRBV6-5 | CASSYGGNRAGDTQYF
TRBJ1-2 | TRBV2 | CASRTAENYGYTF
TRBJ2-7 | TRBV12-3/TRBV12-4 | CASSGGAGGPSEEQYF
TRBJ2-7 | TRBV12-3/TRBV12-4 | CASSYRDTGFNYYEQYF
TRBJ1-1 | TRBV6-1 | CASSLLFGTEAFF
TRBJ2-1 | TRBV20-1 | CSGRAGEADHEQFF
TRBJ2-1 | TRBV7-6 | CASSLERAEQFF
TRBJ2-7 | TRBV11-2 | CASSTQRGVLLEQYF
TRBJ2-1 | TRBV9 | CASSVAGGNNEQFF
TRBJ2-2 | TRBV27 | CASSLRQTNTGELFF
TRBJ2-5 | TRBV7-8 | CASSLISWEKETQYF
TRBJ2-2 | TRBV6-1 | CASSLLRTGLWGTGELFF
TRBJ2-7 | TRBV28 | CASKQAARHEQYF
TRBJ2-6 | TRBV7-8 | CASSRSGQGELTDLSGANVLTF
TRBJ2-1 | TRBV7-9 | CASSASGSRSYNEQFF
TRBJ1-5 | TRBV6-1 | CASSDGLSPQHF
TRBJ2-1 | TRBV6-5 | CASSYLTGSNEQFF
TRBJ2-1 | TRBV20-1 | CSARDLVRSSLNEQFF
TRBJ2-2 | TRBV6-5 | CASRGTEGHTGELFF
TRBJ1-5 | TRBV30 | CAWREGRNQPQHF
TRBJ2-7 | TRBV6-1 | CASSEDSEYYEQYF
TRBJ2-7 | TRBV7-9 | CASSLVGSNNYEQYF
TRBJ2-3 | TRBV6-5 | CASSPDPSTDTQYF
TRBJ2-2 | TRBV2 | CASKRYTGELFF
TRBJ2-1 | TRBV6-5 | CASSGGNYNEQFF
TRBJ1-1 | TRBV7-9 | CASSLWEENTEAFF
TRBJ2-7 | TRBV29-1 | CSVEDPLTTGRGYEQYF
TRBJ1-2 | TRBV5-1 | CASRRGGERSYGYTF
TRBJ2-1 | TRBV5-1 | CASSPGLKGNEQFF
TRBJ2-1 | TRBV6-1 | CASSLLDLPTDEQFF
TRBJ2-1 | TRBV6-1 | CASSRGPDTSYNEQFF
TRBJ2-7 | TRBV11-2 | CASSIYRAPSYEQYF
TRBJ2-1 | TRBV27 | CASSLSRPGYNEQFF
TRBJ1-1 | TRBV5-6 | CASLTGAGTEAFF
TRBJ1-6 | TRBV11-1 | CASSFSGLENSPLHF
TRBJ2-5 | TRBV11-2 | CASSLIAYQETQYF
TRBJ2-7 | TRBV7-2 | CASSLAGTSGGAYEQYF
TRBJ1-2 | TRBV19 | CASIGTGSGYTF
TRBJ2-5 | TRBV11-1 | CASSTDLRTQYF
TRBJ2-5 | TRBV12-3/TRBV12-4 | CASSSDVETQHF
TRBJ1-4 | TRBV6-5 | CATMGANEKLFF
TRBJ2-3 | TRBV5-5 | CASSLVLAGAGDTQYF
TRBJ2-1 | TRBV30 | CAWAGGTYNEQFF
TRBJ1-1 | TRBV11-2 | CASSPIPDSGGGNTEAFF
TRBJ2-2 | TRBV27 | CASSPTGAVHTGELFF
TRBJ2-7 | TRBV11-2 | CASSFAAEPYEQYF
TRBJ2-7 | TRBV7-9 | CASSSSTAGGSYEQYF
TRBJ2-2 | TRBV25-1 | CASSEWGGLAGTNTGELFF